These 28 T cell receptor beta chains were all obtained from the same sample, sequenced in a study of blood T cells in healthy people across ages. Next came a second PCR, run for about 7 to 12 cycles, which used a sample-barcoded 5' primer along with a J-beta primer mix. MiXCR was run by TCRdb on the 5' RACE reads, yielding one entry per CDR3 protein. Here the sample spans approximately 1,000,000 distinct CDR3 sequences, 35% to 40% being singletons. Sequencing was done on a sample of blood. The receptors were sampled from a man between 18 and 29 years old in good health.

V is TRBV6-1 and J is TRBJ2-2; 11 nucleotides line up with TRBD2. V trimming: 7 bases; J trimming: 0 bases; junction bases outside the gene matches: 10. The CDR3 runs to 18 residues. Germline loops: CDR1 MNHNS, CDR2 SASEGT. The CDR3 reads CASKSASGGIANTGELFF. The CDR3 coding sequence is TGTGCCAGCAAGTCGGCTAGCGGGGGGATCGCGAACACCGGGGAGCTGTTTTTT.

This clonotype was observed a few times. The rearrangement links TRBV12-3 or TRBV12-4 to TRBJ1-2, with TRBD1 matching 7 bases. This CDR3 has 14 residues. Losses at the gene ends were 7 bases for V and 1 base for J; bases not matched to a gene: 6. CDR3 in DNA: TGTGCCAGCAATGGACAGGAGGATAACTATGGCTACACCTTC. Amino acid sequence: CASNGQEDNYGYTF.

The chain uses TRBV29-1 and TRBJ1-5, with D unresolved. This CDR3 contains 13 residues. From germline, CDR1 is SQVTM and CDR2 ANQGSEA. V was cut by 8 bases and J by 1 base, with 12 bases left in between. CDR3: CSCWDGSNQPQHF. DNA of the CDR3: TGCAGCTGCTGGGATGGCAGCAATCAGCCCCAGCATTTT. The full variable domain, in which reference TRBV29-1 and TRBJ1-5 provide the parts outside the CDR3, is SAVISQKPSRDICQRGTSLTIQCQVDSQVTMMFWYRQQPGQSLTLIATANQGSEATYESGFVIDKFPISRPNLTFSTLTVSNMSPEDSSIYLCSCWDGSNQPQHFGDGTRLSIL.

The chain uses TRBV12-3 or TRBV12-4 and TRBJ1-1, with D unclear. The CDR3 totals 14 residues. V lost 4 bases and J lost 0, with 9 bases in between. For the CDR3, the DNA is TGTGCCAGCAGTTCCTACGGACTGAACACTGAAGCTTTCTTT. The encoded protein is CASSSYGLNTEAFF.

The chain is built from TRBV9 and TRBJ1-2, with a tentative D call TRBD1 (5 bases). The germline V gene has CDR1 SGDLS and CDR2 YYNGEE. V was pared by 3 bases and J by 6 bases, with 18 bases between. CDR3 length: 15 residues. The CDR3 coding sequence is TGTGCCAGCAGCGCTACGGGACGGTTAACGGATGGCTACACCTTC. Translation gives CASSATGRLTDGYTF.

This chain's CDR3 is CASSQDLGGLRYNEQFF. CDR3 coding DNA: TGCGCCAGCAGCCAAGATCTGGGGGGGCTACGATACAATGAGCAGTTCTTC. V and J are TRBV4-1 and TRBJ2-1, with a possible D match to TRBD2 (7 bases). V was trimmed by 0 bases and J by 4 bases, leaving 16 bases between them. The CDR3 spans 17 residues. Germline V gene data show CDR1 as MGHRA and CDR2 as YSYEKL.

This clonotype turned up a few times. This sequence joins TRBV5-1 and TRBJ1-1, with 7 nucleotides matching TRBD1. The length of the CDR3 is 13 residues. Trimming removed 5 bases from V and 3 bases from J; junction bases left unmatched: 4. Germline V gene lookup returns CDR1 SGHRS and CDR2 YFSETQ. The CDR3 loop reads CASRGRGDTEAFF. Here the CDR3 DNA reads TGCGCCAGCAGGGGCAGGGGGGACACTGAAGCTTTCTTT.

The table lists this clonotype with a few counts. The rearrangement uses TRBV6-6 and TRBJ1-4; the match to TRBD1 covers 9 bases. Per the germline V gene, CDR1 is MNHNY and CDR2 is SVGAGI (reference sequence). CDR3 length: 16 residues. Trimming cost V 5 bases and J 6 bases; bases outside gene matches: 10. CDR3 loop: CASSLYRGLVDEKLFF. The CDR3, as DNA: TGTGCCAGCAGTCTCTACAGGGGGCTGGTCGATGAAAAACTGTTTTTT.

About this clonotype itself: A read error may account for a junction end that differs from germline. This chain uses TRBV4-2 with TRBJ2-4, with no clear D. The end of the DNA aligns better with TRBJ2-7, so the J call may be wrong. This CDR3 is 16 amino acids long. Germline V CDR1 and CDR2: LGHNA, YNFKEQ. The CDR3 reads CACSRANQEHAYEQYF. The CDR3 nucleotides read TGTGCCTGCAGCCGAGCAAACCAGGAGCACGCCTACGAGCAGTACTTC.

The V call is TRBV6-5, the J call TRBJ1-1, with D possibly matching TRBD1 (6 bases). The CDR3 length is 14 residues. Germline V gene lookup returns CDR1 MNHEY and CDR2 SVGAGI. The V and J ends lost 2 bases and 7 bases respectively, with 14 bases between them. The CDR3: CASSYSQGNGEAFF. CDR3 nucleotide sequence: TGTGCCAGCAGTTACAGCCAGGGGAACGGTGAAGCTTTCTTT.

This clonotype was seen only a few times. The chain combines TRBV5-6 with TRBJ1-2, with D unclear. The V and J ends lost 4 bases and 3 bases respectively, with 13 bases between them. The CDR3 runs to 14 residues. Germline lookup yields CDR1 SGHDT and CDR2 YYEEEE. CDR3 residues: CASSAKTAYYGYTF. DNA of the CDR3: TGTGCCAGCAGCGCCAAGACCGCTTACTATGGCTACACCTTC.

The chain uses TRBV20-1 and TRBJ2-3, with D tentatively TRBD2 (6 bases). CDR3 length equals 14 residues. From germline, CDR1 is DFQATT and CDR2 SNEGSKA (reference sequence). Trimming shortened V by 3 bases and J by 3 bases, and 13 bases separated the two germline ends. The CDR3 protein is CSARLARRTDTQYF. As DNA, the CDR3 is TGCAGTGCTAGGCTAGCGAGACGGACAGATACGCAGTATTTT.

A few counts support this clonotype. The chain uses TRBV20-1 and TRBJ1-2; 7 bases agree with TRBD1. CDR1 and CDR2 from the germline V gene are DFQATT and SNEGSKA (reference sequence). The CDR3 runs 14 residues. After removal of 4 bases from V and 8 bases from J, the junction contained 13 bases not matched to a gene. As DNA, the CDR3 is TGCAGTGCTATAACACCGGGACAGAGTGACGGCTACACCTTC. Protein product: CSAITPGQSDGYTF.

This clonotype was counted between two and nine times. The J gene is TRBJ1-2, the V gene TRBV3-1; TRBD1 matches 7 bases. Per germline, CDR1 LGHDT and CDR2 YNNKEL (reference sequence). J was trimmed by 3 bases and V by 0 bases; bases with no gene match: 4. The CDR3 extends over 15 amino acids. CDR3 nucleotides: TGTGCCAGCAGCCAAGACGAGGGGGCGGACTATGGCTACACCTTC. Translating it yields CASSQDEGADYGYTF.

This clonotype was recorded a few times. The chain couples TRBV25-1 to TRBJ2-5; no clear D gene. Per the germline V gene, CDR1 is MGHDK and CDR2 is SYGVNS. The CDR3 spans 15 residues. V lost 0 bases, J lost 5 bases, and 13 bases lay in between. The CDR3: CASSEYGPHAETQYF. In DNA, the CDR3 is TGTGCCAGCAGTGAATACGGGCCGCACGCGGAGACCCAGTACTTC.

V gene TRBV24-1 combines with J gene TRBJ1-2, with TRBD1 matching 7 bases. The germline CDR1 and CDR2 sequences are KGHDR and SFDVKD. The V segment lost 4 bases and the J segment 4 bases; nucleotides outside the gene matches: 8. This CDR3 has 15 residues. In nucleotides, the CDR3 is TGTGCCACCAGTGACCAGACAGGGTATGGCTATGGCTACACCTTC. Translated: CATSDQTGYGYGYTF.

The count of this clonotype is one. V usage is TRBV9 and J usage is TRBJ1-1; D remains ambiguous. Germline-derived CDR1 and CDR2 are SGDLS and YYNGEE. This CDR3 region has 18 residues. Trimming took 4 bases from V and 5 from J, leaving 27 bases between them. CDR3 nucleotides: TGTGCCAGCAGCAGCGTAAATAGGCGCGGGGTAGGAGGGACTGAAGCTTTCTTT. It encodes CASSSVNRRGVGGTEAFF.

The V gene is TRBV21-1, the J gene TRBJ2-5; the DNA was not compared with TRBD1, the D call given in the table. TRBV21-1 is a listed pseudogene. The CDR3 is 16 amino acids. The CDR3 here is CASSDRDTKMQETQYF. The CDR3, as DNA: TGTGCCAGCAGCGACCGGGACACCAAAATGCAAGAGACCCAGTACTTC.

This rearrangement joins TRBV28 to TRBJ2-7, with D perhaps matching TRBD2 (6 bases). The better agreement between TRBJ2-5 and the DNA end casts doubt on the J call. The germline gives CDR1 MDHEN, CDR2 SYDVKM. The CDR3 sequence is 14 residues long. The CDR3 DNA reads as TGTGCCAGCACCCTGGGACTCTCCCAGGAGACCCAGTACTTC. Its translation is CASTLGLSQETQYF.

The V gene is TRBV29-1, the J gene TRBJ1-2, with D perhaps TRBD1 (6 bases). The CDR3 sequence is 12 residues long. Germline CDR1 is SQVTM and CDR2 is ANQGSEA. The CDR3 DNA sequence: TGCAGTGTGGGGGCCCCTTCGGATGGCTACACCTTC. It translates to CSVGAPSDGYTF.

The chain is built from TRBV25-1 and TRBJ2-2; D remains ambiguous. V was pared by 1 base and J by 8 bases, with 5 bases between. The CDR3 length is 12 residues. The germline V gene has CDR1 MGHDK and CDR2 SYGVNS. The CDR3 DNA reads TGTGCCAGCAGTGAATCTGGTGGGGAGCTGTTTTTT. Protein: CASSESGGELFF.

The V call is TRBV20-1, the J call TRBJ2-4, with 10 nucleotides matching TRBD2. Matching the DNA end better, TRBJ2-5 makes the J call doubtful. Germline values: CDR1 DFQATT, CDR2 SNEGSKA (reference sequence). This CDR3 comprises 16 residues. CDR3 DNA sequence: TGCAGTGCTAGAGTGCCTAGCGGGAGCTTCCAGGAGACCCAGTACTTC. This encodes CSARVPSGSFQETQYF.

CDR3 in amino acids: CASSIAGGSYGYTF. CDR3 coding DNA: TGTGCCAGTAGTATAGCAGGGGGAAGCTATGGCTACACCTTC. The J gene is TRBJ1-2, the V gene TRBV19, with TRBD1 identical over 7 bases. The germline V gene has CDR1 LNHDA and CDR2 SQIVND (reference sequence). The V and J ends lost 1 base and 4 bases, in that order; junction bases with no gene match: 3. CDR3 size: 14 residues.

In DNA, the CDR3 is TGTGCCAGCAGCGTAGGAGGGGGATCCGGGGCCAACGTCCTGACTTTC. This gives the protein CASSVGGGSGANVLTF. This chain connects TRBV9 to TRBJ2-6; maybe TRBD1 (6 bases). The V and J ends lost 0 bases and 4 bases respectively, with 11 bases between them. This CDR3 is 16 amino acids long. Germline lookup yields CDR1 SGDLS and CDR2 YYNGEE.

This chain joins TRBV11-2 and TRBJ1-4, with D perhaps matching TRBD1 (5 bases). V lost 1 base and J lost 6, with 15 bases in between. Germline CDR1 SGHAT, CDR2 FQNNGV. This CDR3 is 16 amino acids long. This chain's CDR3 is CASSLVPGPIYEKLFF. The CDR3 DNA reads TGTGCCAGCAGCTTAGTTCCAGGGCCGATTTATGAAAAACTGTTTTTT.

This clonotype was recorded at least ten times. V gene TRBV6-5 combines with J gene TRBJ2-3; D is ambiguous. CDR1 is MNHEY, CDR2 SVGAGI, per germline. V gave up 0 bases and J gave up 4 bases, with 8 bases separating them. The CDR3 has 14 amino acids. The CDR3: CASSYSPGADTQYF. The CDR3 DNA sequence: TGTGCCAGCAGTTACTCACCGGGTGCAGATACGCAGTATTTT.

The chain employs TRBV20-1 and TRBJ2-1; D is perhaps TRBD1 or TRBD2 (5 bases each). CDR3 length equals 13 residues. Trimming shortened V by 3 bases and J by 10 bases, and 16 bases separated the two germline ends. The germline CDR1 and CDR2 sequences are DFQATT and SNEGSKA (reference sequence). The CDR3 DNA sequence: TGCAGTGCTAGGGGGGACGGCTCCTACGAGCAGTTCTTC. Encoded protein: CSARGDGSYEQFF.

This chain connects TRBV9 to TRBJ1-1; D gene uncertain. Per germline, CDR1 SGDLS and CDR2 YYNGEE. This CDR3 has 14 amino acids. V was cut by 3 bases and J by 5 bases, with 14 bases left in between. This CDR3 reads CASSERSSGTEAFF. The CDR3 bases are TGTGCCAGCAGCGAAAGGTCCTCTGGAACTGAAGCTTTCTTT.